The sequence of this T cell receptor (beta chain) was determined in a study of blood T cell repertoires in COVID-19. About the study: There were acute and convalescent COVID-19 samples, and they came from the United States, Italy and Spain.

Authors' analysis steps: Scientists estimated how many nucleated cells there were by amplifying reference gene primers. TCRdb keeps only in-frame clones here, not all; method: immunoSEQ multiplex PCR. Clone size and the V and J calls come from that table; the DNA yielded D and trimming. The sample records fewer than 150,000 clones, around 87% being singletons. The V end lost 3 bases, the J end lost 1 base, and 6 bases lay between the germline ends. CDR1 LNHDA and CDR2 SQIVND come from the germline V gene (reference sequence). The CDR3 extends over 13 amino acids. This sequence was found in a human donor in a cohort sampled during active COVID-19. The chain uses TRBV19 and TRBJ1-1; D remains ambiguous. Sequencing input: peripheral blood. CDR3 in amino acids: CASSMAPNTEAFF. The CDR3, as DNA: TGTGCCAGTAGTATGGCCCCGAACACTGAAGCTTTCTTT. Filled out from reference TRBV19 and TRBJ1-1, the complete variable domain reads DGGITQSPKYLFRKEGQNVTLSCEQNLNHDAMYWYRQDPGQGLRLIYYSQIVNDFQKGDIAEGYSVSREKKESFPLTVTSAQKNPTAFYLCASSMAPNTEAFFGQGTRLTVV.